One and the same sample provided the 6 T cell receptor beta chains below, sequenced in a study of cytomegalovirus exposure and HLA in healthy donors. A multiplex PCR was run with 60 Vbeta primers and 13 Jbeta primers. Sequencing used immunoSEQ multiplex PCR; TCRdb keeps in-frame clones, though not all of them. The data contain 65,000 to 75,000 clones, about two thirds of them seen just once; the ten biggest clones take up about 2%. Sequencing was performed on PBMCs. These receptors came from a woman aged 25 to 39 in good health and CMV-seronegative.

This clone was observed a handful of times. The rearrangement links TRBV6-1 to TRBJ1-5; D might be TRBD1 (5 bases). This CDR3 has 13 amino acids. Germline loops: CDR1 MNHNS, CDR2 SASEGT. Trimming removed 6 bases at V and 4 bases at J, with 10 bases between. Written as DNA, the CDR3 is TGTGCCAGCAGGGAGGGGACTAATCAGCCCCAGCATTTT. This gives the protein CASREGTNQPQHF.

V usage is TRBV19 and J usage is TRBJ1-5; weak D call: TRBD1 (5 bases). The ends were cut back, 1 base at V and 1 base at J, with 8 bases in the middle. Germline V gene data show CDR1 as LNHDA and CDR2 as SQIVND (reference sequence). This CDR3 comprises 15 residues. The CDR3 loop is CASSIGRQSNQPQHF. The DNA for the CDR3 is TGTGCCAGTAGTATAGGGAGACAGAGCAATCAGCCCCAGCATTTT.

The chain has TRBV5-1 and TRBJ1-2, with D possibly matching TRBD1 (5 bases). From germline, CDR1 is SGHRS and CDR2 YFSETQ. The V gene lost 6 bases and the J gene lost 5 bases, with 14 bases spanning the gap. The CDR3 has 13 residues. The CDR3 nucleotides are TGCGCCAGCAACCCGGGGGGGGAATATGGCTACACCTTC. Its translation is CASNPGGEYGYTF.

This clone showed up just once. The V and J genes are TRBV4-2 and TRBJ2-3; D not resolved. The germline V gene has CDR1 LGHNA and CDR2 YNFKEQ. The CDR3 has 12 amino acids. Trimming pared 5 bases from V and 4 bases from J, leaving 7 bases between. The CDR3 reads CASSLVADTQYF. The CDR3 nucleotides are TGTGCCAGCAGCTTGGTAGCAGATACGCAGTATTTT.

Points on this clone: The sample holds other DNA sequences that translate to the same CDR3. This chain links TRBV7-2 with TRBJ2-1; D is uncertain. The CDR3 spans 12 residues. Per the germline V gene, CDR1 is SGHTA and CDR2 is FQGNSA. Trimming took 2 bases from V and 15 from J, leaving 14 bases between them. CDR3 residues: CASSLQVTPGFF. The CDR3 DNA sequence: TGTGCCAGCAGCTTACAGGTGACCCCCGGGTTCTTC. Supplemented by reference TRBV7-2 and TRBJ2-1, the full variable domain reads GAGVSQSPSNKVTEKGKDVELRCDPISGHTALYWYRQSLGQGLEFLIYFQGNSAPDKSGLPSDRFSAERTGGSVSTLTIQRTQQEDSAVYLCASSLQVTPGFFGPGTRLTVL.

V usage is TRBV7-3 and J usage is TRBJ2-3; 12 bases align to TRBD2. V was pared by 5 bases and J by 6 bases, with 9 bases of the junction left unmatched. This CDR3 has 16 amino acids. Germline V CDR1 and CDR2: SGHTA, FQGTGA. This CDR3 reads CASSLRLAGVGDTQYF. The CDR3, as DNA: TGTGCCAGCAGCCTGAGACTAGCGGGGGTGGGGGATACGCAGTATTTT.